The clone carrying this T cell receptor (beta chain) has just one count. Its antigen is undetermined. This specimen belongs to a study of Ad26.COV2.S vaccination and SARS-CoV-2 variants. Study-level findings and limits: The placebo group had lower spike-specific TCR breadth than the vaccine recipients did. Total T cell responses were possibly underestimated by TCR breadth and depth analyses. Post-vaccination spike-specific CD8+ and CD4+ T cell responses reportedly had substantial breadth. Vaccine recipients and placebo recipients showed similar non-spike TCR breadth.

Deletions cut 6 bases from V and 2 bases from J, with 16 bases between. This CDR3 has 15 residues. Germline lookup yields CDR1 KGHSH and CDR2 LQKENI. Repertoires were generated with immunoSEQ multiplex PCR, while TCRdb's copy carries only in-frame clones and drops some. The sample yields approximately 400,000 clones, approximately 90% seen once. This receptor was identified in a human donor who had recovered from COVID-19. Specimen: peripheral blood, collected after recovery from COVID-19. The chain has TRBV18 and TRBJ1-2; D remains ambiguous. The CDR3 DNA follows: TGTGCCAGCTCCCCCGGGGAGGGAGGCAACTATGGCTACACCTTC. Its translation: CASSPGEGGNYGYTF.